This TCR beta chain was recorded in a study of memory CD8 T cells in hepatitis C reinfection. Across the study: Pre-reinfection samples were taken 55 to 20 weeks before detection.

Time point reported: pre-reinfection, 55 to 20 weeks before reinfection detection. No in vitro expansion preceded TCR sequencing of the sorted cells. Total naive CD8 T cells were sorted as viable CD3+ CD8+ CD45RO- cells from two donors. This CDR3 spans 17 amino acids. In germline, CDR1 is MGHRA, CDR2 YSYEKL. V was shortened by 4 bases and J by 5 bases, with 21 bases between the two germline ends. Clones were sequenced by immunoSEQ multiplex PCR, and TCRdb holds only the in-frame ones, with some missing. The sample lists 45,000 to 55,000 clones, around nine tenths occurring once. This clonotype was sampled from a man aged 18 to 35 with hepatitis C virus infection. The sequenced sample consisted of naive CD8+ T cells sorted from blood. This chain uses TRBV4-1 with TRBJ2-1; D possibly corresponds to TRBD2 (9 bases). The CDR3 nucleotides are TGCGCCAGCAGCCCAGGGGGCTTAGCGGGGGCGAACAATGAGCAGTTCTTC. Encoded protein: CASSPGGLAGANNEQFF.